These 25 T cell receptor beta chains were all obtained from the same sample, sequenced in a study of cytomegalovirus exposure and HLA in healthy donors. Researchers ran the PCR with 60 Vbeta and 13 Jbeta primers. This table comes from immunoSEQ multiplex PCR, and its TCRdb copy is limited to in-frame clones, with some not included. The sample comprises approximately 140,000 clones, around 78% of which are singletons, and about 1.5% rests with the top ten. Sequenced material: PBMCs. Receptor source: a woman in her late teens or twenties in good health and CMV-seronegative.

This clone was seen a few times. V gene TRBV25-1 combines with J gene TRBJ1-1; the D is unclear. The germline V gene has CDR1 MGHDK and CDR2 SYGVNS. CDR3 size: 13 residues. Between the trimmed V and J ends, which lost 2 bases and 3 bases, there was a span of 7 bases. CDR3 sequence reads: CASSEGRDTEAFF. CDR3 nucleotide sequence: TGTGCCAGCAGTGAAGGGAGGGACACTGAAGCTTTCTTT.

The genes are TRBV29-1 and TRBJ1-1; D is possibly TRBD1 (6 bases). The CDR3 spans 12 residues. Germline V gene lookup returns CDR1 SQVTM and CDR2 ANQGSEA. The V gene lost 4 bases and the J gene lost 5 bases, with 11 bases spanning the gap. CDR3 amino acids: CSVGAGVTEAFF. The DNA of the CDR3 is TGCAGCGTTGGGGCAGGGGTAACTGAAGCTTTCTTT. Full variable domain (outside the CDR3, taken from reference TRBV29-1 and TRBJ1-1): SAVISQKPSRDICQRGTSLTIQCQVDSQVTMMFWYRQQPGQSLTLIATANQGSEATYESGFVIDKFPISRPNLTFSTLTVSNMSPEDSSIYLCSVGAGVTEAFFGQGTRLTVV.

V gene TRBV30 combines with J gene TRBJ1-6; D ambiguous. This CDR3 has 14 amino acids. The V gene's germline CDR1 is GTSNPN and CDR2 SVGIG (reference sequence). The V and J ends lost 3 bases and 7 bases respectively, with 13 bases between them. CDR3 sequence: CAWRIGGRNSPLHF. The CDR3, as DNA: TGTGCCTGGAGGATTGGAGGAAGAAATTCACCCCTCCACTTT.

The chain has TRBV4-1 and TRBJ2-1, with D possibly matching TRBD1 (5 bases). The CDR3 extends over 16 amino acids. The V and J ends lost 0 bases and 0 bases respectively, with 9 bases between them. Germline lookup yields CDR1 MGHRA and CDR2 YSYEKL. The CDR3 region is CASSQDRRGSYNEQFF. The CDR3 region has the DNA TGCGCCAGCAGCCAAGATCGAAGGGGCTCCTACAATGAGCAGTTCTTC.

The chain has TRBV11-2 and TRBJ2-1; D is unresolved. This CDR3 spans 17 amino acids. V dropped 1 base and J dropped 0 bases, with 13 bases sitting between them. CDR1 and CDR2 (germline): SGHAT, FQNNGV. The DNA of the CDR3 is TGTGCCAGCAGCTTAGGTTTAAGCCCCGGCTCCTACAATGAGCAGTTCTTC. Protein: CASSLGLSPGSYNEQFF.

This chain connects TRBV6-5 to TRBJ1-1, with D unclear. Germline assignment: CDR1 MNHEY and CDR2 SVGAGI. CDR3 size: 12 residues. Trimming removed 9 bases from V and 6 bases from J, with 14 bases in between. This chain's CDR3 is CASSFAPPEAFF. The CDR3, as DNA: TGTGCCAGTTCCTTTGCGCCACCTGAAGCTTTCTTT.

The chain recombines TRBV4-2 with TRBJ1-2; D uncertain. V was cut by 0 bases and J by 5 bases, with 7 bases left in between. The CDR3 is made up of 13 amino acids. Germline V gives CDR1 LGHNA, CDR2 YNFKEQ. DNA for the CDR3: TGTGCCAGCAGCCAAGATACAGATTATGGCTACACCTTC. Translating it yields CASSQDTDYGYTF.

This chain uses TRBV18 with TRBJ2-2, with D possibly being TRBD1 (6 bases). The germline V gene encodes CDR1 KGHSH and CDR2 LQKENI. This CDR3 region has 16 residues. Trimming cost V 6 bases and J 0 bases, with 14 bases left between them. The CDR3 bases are TGTGCCAGCTCCCCAACGACAGGCTCGAACACCGGGGAGCTGTTTTTT. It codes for CASSPTTGSNTGELFF.

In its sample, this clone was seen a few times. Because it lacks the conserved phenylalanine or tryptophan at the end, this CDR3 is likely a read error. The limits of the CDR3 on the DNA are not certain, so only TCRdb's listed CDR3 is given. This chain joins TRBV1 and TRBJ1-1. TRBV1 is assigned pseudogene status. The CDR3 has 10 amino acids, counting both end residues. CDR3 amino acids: CTSSRPGPKH.

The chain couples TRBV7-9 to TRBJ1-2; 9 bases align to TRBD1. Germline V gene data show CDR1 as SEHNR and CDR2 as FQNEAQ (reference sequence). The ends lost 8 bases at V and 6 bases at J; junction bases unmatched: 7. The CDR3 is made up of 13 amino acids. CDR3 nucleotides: TGTGCCAGCCGTGGGGACAGGGTCGATGGCTACACCTTC. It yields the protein CASRGDRVDGYTF. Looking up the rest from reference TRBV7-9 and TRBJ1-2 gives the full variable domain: DTGVSQNPRHKITKRGQNVTFRCDPISEHNRLYWYRQTLGQGPEFLTYFQNEAQLEKSRLLSDRFSAERPKGSFSTLEIQRTEQGDSAMYLCASRGDRVDGYTFGSGTRLTVV.

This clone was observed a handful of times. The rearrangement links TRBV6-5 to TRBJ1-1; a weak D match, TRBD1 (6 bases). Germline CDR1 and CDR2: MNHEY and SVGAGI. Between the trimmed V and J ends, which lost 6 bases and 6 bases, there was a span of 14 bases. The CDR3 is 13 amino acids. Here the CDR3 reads CASRPIRGAEAFF. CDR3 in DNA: TGTGCCAGCAGACCTATCAGGGGAGCTGAAGCTTTCTTT.

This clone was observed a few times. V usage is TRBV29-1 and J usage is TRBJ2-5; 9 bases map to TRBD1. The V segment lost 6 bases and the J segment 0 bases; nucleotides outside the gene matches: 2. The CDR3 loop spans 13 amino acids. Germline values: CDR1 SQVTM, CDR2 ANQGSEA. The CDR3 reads CSVNRGHQETQYF. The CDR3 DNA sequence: TGCAGCGTCAACAGGGGGCACCAAGAGACCCAGTACTTC.

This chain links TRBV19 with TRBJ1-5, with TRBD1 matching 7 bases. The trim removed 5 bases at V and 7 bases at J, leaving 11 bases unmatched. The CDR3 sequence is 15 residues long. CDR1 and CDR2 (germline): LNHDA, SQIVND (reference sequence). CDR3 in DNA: TGTGCCAGTAGTCTAACAGGGGCCCTCCCCCAGCCCCAGCATTTT. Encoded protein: CASSLTGALPQPQHF.

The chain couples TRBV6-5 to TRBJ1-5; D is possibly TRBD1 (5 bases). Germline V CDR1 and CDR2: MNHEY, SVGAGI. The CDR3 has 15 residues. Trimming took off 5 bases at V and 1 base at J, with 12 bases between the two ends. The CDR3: CASSQGGISNQPQHF. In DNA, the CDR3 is TGTGCCAGCAGTCAGGGTGGTATAAGCAATCAGCCCCAGCATTTT.

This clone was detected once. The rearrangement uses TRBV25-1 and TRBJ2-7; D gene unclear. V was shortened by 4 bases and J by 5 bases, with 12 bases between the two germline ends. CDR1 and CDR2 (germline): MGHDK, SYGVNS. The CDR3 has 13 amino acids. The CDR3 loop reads CASSGVIRDEQYF. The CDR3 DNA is TGTGCCAGCAGTGGGGTCATTCGGGACGAGCAGTACTTC.

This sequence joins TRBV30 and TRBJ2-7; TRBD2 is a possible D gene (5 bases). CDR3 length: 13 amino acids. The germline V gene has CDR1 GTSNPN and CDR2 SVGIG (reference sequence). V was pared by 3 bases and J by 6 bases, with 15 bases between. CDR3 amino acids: CAWRGSRSSEQYF. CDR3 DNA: TGTGCCTGGAGGGGGAGTAGGAGTAGCGAGCAGTACTTC. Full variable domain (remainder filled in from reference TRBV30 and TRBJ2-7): SQTIHQWPATLVQPVGSPLSLECTVEGTSNPNLYWYRQAAGRGLQLLFYSVGIGQISSEVPQNLSASRPQDRQFILSSKKLLLSDSGFYLCAWRGSRSSEQYFGPGTRLTVT.

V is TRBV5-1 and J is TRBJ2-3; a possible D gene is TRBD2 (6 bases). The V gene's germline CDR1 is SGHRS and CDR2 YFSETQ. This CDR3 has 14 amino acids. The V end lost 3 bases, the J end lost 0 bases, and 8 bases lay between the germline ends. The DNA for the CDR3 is TGCGCCAGCAGCTACGGGACTAGCACAGATACGCAGTATTTT. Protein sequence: CASSYGTSTDTQYF.

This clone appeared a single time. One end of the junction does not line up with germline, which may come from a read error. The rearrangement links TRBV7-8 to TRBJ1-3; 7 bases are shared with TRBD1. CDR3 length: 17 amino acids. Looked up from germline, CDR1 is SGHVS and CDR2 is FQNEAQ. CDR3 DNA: TGTGACAGCAGCTTAAATCCCCTTGGACAGGACATTTACACCATATATTTT. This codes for CDSSLNPLGQDIYTIYF.

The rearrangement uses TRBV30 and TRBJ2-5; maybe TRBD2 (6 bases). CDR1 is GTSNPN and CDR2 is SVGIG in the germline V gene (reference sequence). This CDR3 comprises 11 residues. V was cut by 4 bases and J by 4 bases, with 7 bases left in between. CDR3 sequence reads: CAWTSVETQYF. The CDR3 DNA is TGTGCCTGGACTAGCGTAGAGACCCAGTACTTC.

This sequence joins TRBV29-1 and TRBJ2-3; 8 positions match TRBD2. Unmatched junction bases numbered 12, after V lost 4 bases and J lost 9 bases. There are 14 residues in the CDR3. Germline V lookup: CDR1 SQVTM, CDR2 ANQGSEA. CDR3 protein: CSVVRTSNQVTQYF. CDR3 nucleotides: TGCAGCGTTGTGAGGACTAGCAACCAAGTGACGCAGTATTTT.

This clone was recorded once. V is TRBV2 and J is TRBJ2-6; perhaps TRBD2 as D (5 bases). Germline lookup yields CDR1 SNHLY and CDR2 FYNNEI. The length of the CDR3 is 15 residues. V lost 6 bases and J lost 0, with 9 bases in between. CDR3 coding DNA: TGTGCCAGCAGGGTCGGGGTCTCTGGGGCCAACGTCCTGACTTTC. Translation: CASRVGVSGANVLTF.

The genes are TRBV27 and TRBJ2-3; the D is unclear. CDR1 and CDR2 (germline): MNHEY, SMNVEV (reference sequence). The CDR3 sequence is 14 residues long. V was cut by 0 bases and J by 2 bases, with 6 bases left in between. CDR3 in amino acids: CASSLSYFTDTQYF. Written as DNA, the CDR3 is TGTGCCAGCAGTTTATCCTACTTCACAGATACGCAGTATTTT.

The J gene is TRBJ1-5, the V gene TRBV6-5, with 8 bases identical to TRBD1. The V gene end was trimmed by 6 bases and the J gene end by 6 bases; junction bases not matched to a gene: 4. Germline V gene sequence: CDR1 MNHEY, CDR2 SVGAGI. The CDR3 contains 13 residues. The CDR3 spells CASRGQDGQPQHF. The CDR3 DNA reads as TGTGCCAGCAGGGGACAGGACGGTCAGCCCCAGCATTTT.

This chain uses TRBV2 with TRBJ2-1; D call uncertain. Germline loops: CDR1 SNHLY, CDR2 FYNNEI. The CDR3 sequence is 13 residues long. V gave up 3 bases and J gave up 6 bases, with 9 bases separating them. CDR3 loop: CASSDRGFNEQFF. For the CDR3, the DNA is TGTGCCAGCAGTGATCGAGGTTTCAATGAGCAGTTCTTC.

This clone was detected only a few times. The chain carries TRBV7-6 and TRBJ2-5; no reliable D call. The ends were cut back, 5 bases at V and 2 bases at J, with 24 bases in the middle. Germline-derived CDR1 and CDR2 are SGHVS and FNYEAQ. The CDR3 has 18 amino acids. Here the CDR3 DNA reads TGTGCCAGCAGCCGCGTGTCAGAAGAGGCGTTCTGGCAAGAGACCCAGTACTTC. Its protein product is CASSRVSEEAFWQETQYF.